The 13 T cell receptor beta chains below come from one sample, sequenced in a study of radiation and T cells in renal cell carcinoma. Time point denoted: blood 2 weeks post-SBRT. Noted treatment: 15 Gy SBRT to primary tumor, nephrectomy 4 weeks later. Produced via immunoSEQ multiplex PCR; TCRdb's table is partial and in-frame only. The sample carries about 130,000 clones, more than 80% recorded once. The input for sequencing was blood, taken from a patient whose treatment included radiotherapy and nephrectomy. All receptors come from a woman aged 60-75 years with renal cell carcinoma.

The rearrangement joins TRBV19 to TRBJ1-2; no firm D call. CDR1 LNHDA and CDR2 SQIVND come from the germline V gene (reference sequence). Deletions cut 6 bases from V and 4 bases from J, with 15 bases between. The CDR3 loop spans 14 amino acids. The CDR3 loop is CASSTRGRPYGYTF. In DNA, the CDR3 is TGTGCCAGTAGCACACGAGGTCGACCCTATGGCTACACCTTC.

The chain links TRBV25-1 to TRBJ2-7; 11 bases are shared with TRBD1. Unmatched junction bases numbered 14, after V lost 3 bases and J lost 13 bases. This CDR3 is 15 amino acids long. Germline V gene sequence: CDR1 MGHDK, CDR2 SYGVNS. CDR3 protein: CASSDSLGARTGGYF. In DNA form, the CDR3 reads TGTGCCAGCAGTGACTCCCTGGGCGCACGGACAGGGGGCTACTTC.

The rearrangement joins TRBV7-2 to TRBJ2-3; 8 positions agree with TRBD2. CDR1 and CDR2 from the germline V gene are SGHTA and FQGNSA. The CDR3 runs 18 residues. The V gene end was trimmed by 2 bases and the J gene end by 4 bases; junction bases not matched to a gene: 14. The CDR3 coding sequence is TGTGCCAGCAGCTTAAGTTTTGAGCTAGCGGGTCCCGCAGATACGCAGTATTTT. Amino acids: CASSLSFELAGPADTQYF.

The chain has TRBV4-1 and TRBJ1-4, with D perhaps matching TRBD1 (5 bases). Germline CDR1 reads MGHRA; CDR2 reads YSYEKL. The CDR3 sequence is 16 residues long. Trimming stripped 2 bases from V and 8 bases from J, with 18 bases between. CDR3 loop: CASSQITGSWAEKLFF. The CDR3 DNA sequence: TGCGCCAGCAGCCAAATAACAGGCTCCTGGGCCGAAAAACTGTTTTTT.

This clone has just a few counts. The J gene is TRBJ2-1, the V gene TRBV7-9; 8 bases line up with TRBD1. CDR3 size: 15 residues. J gave up 6 bases and V 1 base, and 5 bases lay outside the gene matches. Germline values: CDR1 SEHNR, CDR2 FQNEAQ (reference sequence). The CDR3 bases are TGTGCCAGCAGCTTAGGGACAGGGCAGGGCAATGAGCAGTTCTTC. Translating it yields CASSLGTGQGNEQFF. The full variable domain, completed using reference TRBV7-9 and TRBJ2-1, is DTGVSQNPRHKITKRGQNVTFRCDPISEHNRLYWYRQTLGQGPEFLTYFQNEAQLEKSRLLSDRFSAERPKGSFSTLEIQRTEQGDSAMYLCASSLGTGQGNEQFFGPGTRLTVL.

The chain employs TRBV6-5 and TRBJ1-2; D gene ambiguous. This CDR3 has 15 residues. Germline CDR1 reads MNHEY; CDR2 reads SVGAGI. Trimming took off 6 bases at V and 3 bases at J, with 17 bases between the two ends. The CDR3 bases are TGTGCCAGCAGCCGAGACACCAACGGGGACTATGGCTACACCTTC. Protein sequence: CASSRDTNGDYGYTF.

The chain uses TRBV19 and TRBJ2-7; D is perhaps TRBD1 or TRBD2 (5 bases each). V lost 3 bases to trimming and J lost 3 bases, with 12 bases between them. CDR1 is LNHDA and CDR2 is SQIVND in the germline V gene (reference sequence). The CDR3 spans 14 residues. The CDR3 is CASSIGTVGYEQYF. CDR3 DNA: TGTGCCAGTAGTATCGGGACGGTCGGCTACGAGCAGTACTTC.

The chain carries TRBV19 and TRBJ2-3, with D tentatively TRBD2 (5 bases). The CDR3 contains 14 residues. Germline V gene lookup returns CDR1 LNHDA and CDR2 SQIVND (reference sequence). V lost 1 base, J lost 2 bases, and 7 bases lay in between. The DNA of the CDR3 is TGTGCCAGTAGTATAGGTCGGGACACAGATACGCAGTATTTT. Protein sequence: CASSIGRDTDTQYF.

The chain recombines TRBV4-2 with TRBJ1-2, with TRBD1 as a possible D gene (6 bases). The V end lost 0 bases, the J end lost 5 bases, and 25 bases lay between the germline ends. The V gene's germline CDR1 is LGHNA and CDR2 YNFKEQ. The CDR3 runs to 19 residues. CDR3 in amino acids: CASSQDGVGRERGFYGYTF. In DNA form, the CDR3 reads TGTGCCAGCAGCCAAGATGGCGTGGGTCGGGAAAGGGGGTTTTATGGCTACACCTTC.

In regard to this clone: A junction boundary mismatches the germline segment, possibly from a read error. The rearrangement joins TRBV2 to TRBJ1-2; no firm D call. The germline V gene has CDR1 SNHLY and CDR2 FYNNEI. The CDR3 covers 14 residues. The chain's CDR3 is CAGSEGRGNYGYTF. CDR3 coding DNA: TGTGCCGGCAGTGAAGGTAGAGGGAACTATGGCTACACCTTC. The whole variable domain, remainder taken from reference TRBV2 and TRBJ1-2, is EPEVTQTPSHQVTQMGQEVILRCVPISNHLYFYWYRQILGQKVEFLVSFYNNEISEKSEIFDDQFSVERPDGSNFTLKIRSTKLEDSAMYFCAGSEGRGNYGYTFGSGTRLTVV.

The rearrangement links TRBV10-3 to TRBJ1-5; possible D gene TRBD1, 6 bases. The V gene lost 2 bases and the J gene lost 0 bases, with 17 bases spanning the gap. Germline V lookup: CDR1 ENHRY, CDR2 SYGVKD. The CDR3 sequence is 18 residues long. CDR3 protein: CAISESVGQLNSNQPQHF. The CDR3 bases are TGTGCCATCAGTGAGAGTGTCGGACAGCTTAATAGCAATCAGCCCCAGCATTTT.

The chain links TRBV19 to TRBJ2-2; no reliable D call. The CDR3 runs 14 residues. Trimming stripped 2 bases from V and 6 bases from J, with 10 bases between. Per germline, CDR1 LNHDA and CDR2 SQIVND (reference sequence). CDR3 region: CASSIQAGPGELFF. In DNA form, the CDR3 reads TGTGCCAGTAGTATACAGGCAGGCCCCGGGGAGCTGTTTTTT. The full variable domain, completed using reference TRBV19 and TRBJ2-2, is DGGITQSPKYLFRKEGQNVTLSCEQNLNHDAMYWYRQDPGQGLRLIYYSQIVNDFQKGDIAEGYSVSREKKESFPLTVTSAQKNPTAFYLCASSIQAGPGELFFGEGSRLTVL.

The chain links TRBV7-2 to TRBJ2-3, with D possibly matching TRBD2 (6 bases). Germline CDR1 SGHTA, CDR2 FQGNSA. The V and J ends lost 2 bases and 0 bases respectively, with 15 bases between them. This CDR3 has 17 residues. The CDR3 nucleotides read TGTGCCAGCAGCTTACAGGTGGGGGGAACTAGCACAGATACGCAGTATTTT. Translated, it gives CASSLQVGGTSTDTQYF.